What follows are 22 T cell receptor beta chains derived from one specimen sequenced in a study of T cells in Graves' hyperthyroidism and ophthalmopathy. RNA transcripts yielded amplified TCR beta CDR3 regions. Carried out on the TCR CDR3, a first-round RT-PCR used the HTBI primer set. Each CDR3 protein is one row after TCRdb ran MiXCR on the multiplex PCR reads. The sample lists roughly 740,000 distinct CDR3 sequences, about 16% occurring once. The sequenced sample was blood. The receptor set was obtained from a man between 18 and 29 years old with Graves' hyperthyroidism.

The chain carries TRBV19 and TRBJ2-7; unclear D gene. V shed 7 bases and J shed 5 bases, with 18 bases lying between them. CDR3 length: 14 amino acids. The germline V gene has CDR1 LNHDA and CDR2 SQIVND (reference sequence). The CDR3 spells CASKSQATLDEQYF. The CDR3, as DNA: TGTGCCAGTAAGAGTCAGGCAACTTTGGACGAGCAGTACTTC.

There are a few counts of this clonotype. The CDR3 sequence is CASSQGRKPESEAFF. The CDR3 region has the DNA TGTGCCAGCAGCCAAGGACGGAAGCCGGAGAGTGAAGCTTTCTTT. The chain employs TRBV4-2 and TRBJ1-1; no definite D call. CDR3 length: 15 residues. CDR1 and CDR2 (germline): LGHNA, YNFKEQ. V shed 1 base and J shed 7 bases, with 16 bases lying between them.

The rearrangement uses TRBV12-3 or TRBV12-4 and TRBJ1-5; 9 positions agree with TRBD1. The V segment lost 6 bases and the J segment 5 bases; nucleotides outside the gene matches: 8. The CDR3 has 15 residues. The CDR3 region is CASRPGQGLDQPQHF. The CDR3 region has the DNA TGTGCCAGCAGGCCCGGACAGGGGTTGGATCAGCCCCAGCATTTT.

In nucleotides, the CDR3 is TGCAGTGCTAGAGATCGGTCGACTAACTATGGCTACACCTTC. It codes for CSARDRSTNYGYTF. The chain combines TRBV20-1 with TRBJ1-2; D not certain. The CDR3 sequence is 14 residues long. Germline V gene data show CDR1 as DFQATT and CDR2 as SNEGSKA (reference sequence). Deletions cut 0 bases from V and 0 bases from J, with 8 bases between.

In this sample, this clonotype turned up a few times. The CDR3 bases are TGTGCCAGCAGCTTATGGACAGGGGGCATCAATCAGCCCCAGCATTTT. Translating it yields CASSLWTGGINQPQHF. The gene calls are TRBV7-9 and TRBJ1-5, with 11 positions matching TRBD1. Germline V gives CDR1 SEHNR, CDR2 FQNEAQ (reference sequence). The CDR3 is 16 residues long. The J segment lost 3 bases and the V segment lost 2 bases, leaving 3 bases of the junction unmatched. The full variable domain, rest sourced from reference TRBV7-9 and TRBJ1-5, is DTGVSQNPRHKITKRGQNVTFRCDPISEHNRLYWYRQTLGQGPEFLTYFQNEAQLEKSRLLSDRFSAERPKGSFSTLEIQRTEQGDSAMYLCASSLWTGGINQPQHFGDGTRLSIL.

In this sample, this clonotype turned up many times. The genes are TRBV11-3 and TRBJ2-1; 9 bases line up with TRBD2. Germline loops: CDR1 SGHNT, CDR2 YENEEA. Germline trimming cut 4 bases from V and 8 bases from J; bases unmatched to any gene: 15. The CDR3 runs 17 residues. This CDR3 reads CASSSMRIAGALDEQFF. The CDR3 coding sequence is TGTGCCAGCAGCTCCATGAGGATAGCGGGAGCATTGGATGAGCAGTTCTTC.

There are a few counts of this clonotype. The rearrangement joins TRBV4-2 to TRBJ2-5; TRBD1 matches 7 bases. This CDR3 is built from 15 residues. Germline V gene sequence: CDR1 LGHNA, CDR2 YNFKEQ. The junction had 3 bases not matched to a gene; V was cut back by 0 bases and J by 2 bases. CDR3 nucleotides: TGTGCCAGCAGCCAAGATGACAGGGCACAAGAGACCCAGTACTTC. It specifies CASSQDDRAQETQYF.

The J gene is TRBJ2-3, the V gene TRBV5-1, with D possibly being TRBD2 (6 bases). CDR3 length: 15 amino acids. V lost 6 bases to trimming and J lost 5 bases, with 19 bases between them. Germline values: CDR1 SGHRS, CDR2 YFSETQ. DNA for the CDR3: TGCGCCAGCAACACCCTACCTAGCGCTGGAGATACGCAGTATTTT. Amino acids: CASNTLPSAGDTQYF.

This rearrangement joins TRBV12-3 or TRBV12-4 to TRBJ2-1; D perhaps matches TRBD1 (7 bases). The V gene lost 5 bases and the J gene lost 4 bases, with 15 bases spanning the gap. The CDR3 covers 15 residues. The CDR3: CASSDRVEGYNEQFF. The CDR3 coding sequence is TGTGCCAGCAGTGACAGGGTGGAGGGGTACAATGAGCAGTTCTTC.

This clonotype occurred a few times. The chain recombines TRBV13 with TRBJ2-7, with 11 bases lining up with TRBD2. The CDR3 contains 15 residues. Germline V gene data show CDR1 as PRHDT and CDR2 as FYEKMQ (reference sequence). Germline trimming cut 2 bases from V and 6 bases from J; bases unmatched to any gene: 6. The CDR3 sequence: CASSLFTSGRREQYF. CDR3 sequence (DNA): TGTGCCAGCAGCTTATTCACTAGCGGGAGACGCGAGCAGTACTTC.

This clonotype was counted ten times or more. The rearrangement joins TRBV7-9 to TRBJ2-3; 8 bases agree with TRBD2. Germline V gene sequence: CDR1 SEHNR, CDR2 FQNEAQ (reference sequence). This CDR3 is 18 amino acids long. Trimming cost V 7 bases and J 4 bases; bases outside gene matches: 19. The CDR3 nucleotides read TGTGCCAGCACGACACGTTTCAACCCGAGCGGGAGACCAGATACGCAGTATTTT. Protein: CASTTRFNPSGRPDTQYF.

Many counts were recorded for this clonotype. The CDR3 DNA sequence: TGTGCCAGCAGTTACTCGAGCAGGGGGAGCAATCAGCCCCAGCATTTT. Amino acid sequence: CASSYSSRGSNQPQHF. This chain links TRBV6-2 or TRBV6-3 with TRBJ1-5; 7 bases match TRBD1. The CDR3 loop spans 16 amino acids. The germline V gene encodes CDR1 MNHEY and CDR2 SVGEGT. The V and J ends lost 0 bases and 1 base, in that order; junction bases with no gene match: 3.

This clonotype was observed at least ten times. This chain connects TRBV6-1 to TRBJ2-7; D is unclear. The V end lost 5 bases, the J end lost 3 bases, and 11 bases lay between the germline ends. This CDR3 is 13 amino acids long. Germline V CDR1 and CDR2: MNHNS, SASEGT. The CDR3 region has the DNA TGTGCCAGCAGTCCCACCAGATACTACGAGCAGTACTTC. This gives the protein CASSPTRYYEQYF.

This clonotype was observed a handful of times. The V call is TRBV7-9, the J call TRBJ2-1, with 10 nucleotides matching TRBD2. This CDR3 is built from 14 residues. Germline V gene sequence: CDR1 SEHNR, CDR2 FQNEAQ (reference sequence). Trimming took 4 bases from V and 8 from J; bases not matched to a gene: 5. CDR3 protein: CASSSGLATHEQFF. In nucleotides, the CDR3 is TGTGCCAGCAGCTCGGGACTAGCGACCCATGAGCAGTTCTTC.

The chain joins TRBV6-1 to TRBJ1-2; TRBD1 matches 7 bases. The CDR3 loop spans 15 amino acids. V lost 6 bases, J lost 3 bases, and 10 bases stayed unmatched. Germline V gene sequence: CDR1 MNHNS, CDR2 SASEGT. The DNA for the CDR3 is TGTGCCAGCAGGGGATTAAGGGGGACAGACTATGGCTACACCTTC. It translates to CASRGLRGTDYGYTF.

The table lists this clonotype with a few counts. V and J are TRBV7-9 and TRBJ2-7; TRBD2 matches at 8 bases. This CDR3 contains 15 residues. Germline V gene data show CDR1 as SEHNR and CDR2 as FQNEAQ (reference sequence). Trimming at V came to 6 bases and at J to 6 bases, leaving 13 bases not matched to a gene. Here the CDR3 DNA reads TGTGCCAGCAGTCGGGGGGGGGTCCTCTTGGCCGAGCAGTACTTC. Translating it yields CASSRGGVLLAEQYF.

V usage is TRBV6-2 or TRBV6-3 and J usage is TRBJ1-1; D possibly corresponds to TRBD1 (6 bases). V was trimmed by 5 bases and J by 1 base, leaving 11 bases between them. This CDR3 contains 14 residues. Germline V gene lookup returns CDR1 MNHEY and CDR2 SVGEGT. The CDR3 region is CASSAKQGNTEAFF. The CDR3 nucleotides are TGTGCCAGCAGTGCAAAACAGGGGAACACTGAAGCTTTCTTT.

There are many counts of this clonotype. This chain links TRBV27 with TRBJ2-3; TRBD1 aligns across 11 bases. Unmatched junction bases numbered 9, after V lost 5 bases and J lost 5 bases. Germline CDR1 reads MNHEY; CDR2 reads SMNVEV (reference sequence). This CDR3 has 16 residues. The CDR3 loop is CASSLPGQGVKDTQYF. In nucleotides, the CDR3 is TGTGCCAGCAGTCTCCCGGGACAGGGGGTTAAAGATACGCAGTATTTT.

This clonotype showed up many times. The V call is TRBV11-2, the J call TRBJ1-1; D uncertain. V was shortened by 1 base and J by 4 bases, with 10 bases between the two germline ends. This CDR3 comprises 14 residues. Germline assignment: CDR1 SGHAT and CDR2 FQNNGV. For the CDR3, the DNA is TGTGCCAGCAGCTTAGCTCGAGCGAGCACTGAAGCTTTCTTT. This encodes CASSLARASTEAFF.

This clonotype was recorded a few times. The chain links TRBV19 to TRBJ2-7, with TRBD2 as a possible D gene (7 bases). The V end lost 1 base, the J end lost 2 bases, and 12 bases lay between the germline ends. This CDR3 has 15 residues. Germline assignment: CDR1 LNHDA and CDR2 SQIVND (reference sequence). CDR3 sequence reads: CASSIVLGGPYEQYF. CDR3 nucleotide sequence: TGTGCCAGTAGTATAGTCCTCGGGGGGCCCTACGAGCAGTACTTC.

In its sample, this clonotype was seen many times. The V call is TRBV6-2 or TRBV6-3, the J call TRBJ2-1, with D unresolved. Per germline, CDR1 MNHEY and CDR2 SVGEGT. V lost 4 bases and J 4 bases, leaving 17 bases between the germline ends. This CDR3 comprises 16 residues. CDR3: CASSSRQGWLYNEQFF. DNA for the CDR3: TGTGCCAGCAGTTCCCGACAAGGTTGGTTGTACAATGAGCAGTTCTTC.

DNA for the CDR3: TGTGCCAGCAGGAGGGACAGGGCCCTCACCGGGGAGCTGTTTTTT. Its protein is CASRRDRALTGELFF. V gene TRBV6-1 combines with J gene TRBJ2-2; TRBD1 matches 9 bases. Germline trimming cut 6 bases from V and 4 bases from J; bases unmatched to any gene: 6. This CDR3 has 15 residues. CDR1 is MNHNS and CDR2 is SASEGT in the germline V gene.